The source of this TCR beta chain is a study of a mutant IDH1 vaccine in newly diagnosed glioma. Study-level background: The earlier regimen, radiotherapy, temozolomide, or both, was most often both.

Produced via immunoSEQ multiplex PCR; TCRdb's table is partial and in-frame only. The table has approximately 44,000 clones, less than 80% seen once. CDR1 and CDR2 from the germline V gene are SGHVS and FQNEAQ. This CDR3 contains 19 residues. V shed 1 base and J 7 bases; nucleotides not matched to a gene: 15. General observations from the study: Among all patients, vaccine-induced immune responses occurred in approximately 93%.

Comments on this clone: No antigen is known for it.

Time point of the sample: week 35, safety follow-up. It was 300 ug of mutant IDH1 20-mer peptide that made up each vaccine dose, given with topical imiquimod. Patients were given eight vaccinations, scheduled in weeks 1, 3, 5, 7, 11, 15, 19 and 23. Donors' newly diagnosed IDH1-mutant WHO grade 3 or 4 astrocytomas lacked nuclear ATRX. This chain links TRBV7-8 with TRBJ2-1, with TRBD2 matching over 11 bases. The input for sequencing was PBMCs, taken from a glioma patient whose treatment included an IDH1 peptide vaccine. This clonotype was obtained from a middle-aged man with glioma. The CDR3 coding sequence is TGTGCCAGCAGCTTAGGCAGGGTTTCAACTAGCGGGAGATGGAATGAGCAGTTCTTC. Its translation: CASSLGRVSTSGRWNEQFF.